The 27 T cell receptor beta chains in this list originate from one sample, sequenced in a study of cytomegalovirus exposure and HLA in healthy donors. It was with 60 Vbeta and 13 Jbeta primers that the PCR ran. Only in-frame clones appear in the TCRdb table, and some are missing; sequencing was by immunoSEQ multiplex PCR. The sample totals under 200,000 clones. Input material: PBMCs. The receptors were sampled from a man between 25 and 39 years old in good health and CMV-seronegative.

In nucleotides, the CDR3 is TGCGCCAGCAGCCCCGCCCGGCAGGGGTCTTGGGGCTACACCTTC. It encodes CASSPARQGSWGYTF. The genes are TRBV4-3 and TRBJ1-2; D may be TRBD1 (6 bases). Germline V gives CDR1 LGHNA, CDR2 YSLEER. Between the trimmed V and J ends, which lost 4 bases and 8 bases, there was a span of 20 bases. The CDR3 loop spans 15 amino acids.

The chain joins TRBV28 to TRBJ2-7; 9 bases align to TRBD1. Per germline, CDR1 MDHEN and CDR2 SYDVKM. After removal of 6 bases from V and 2 bases from J, the junction contained 11 bases not matched to a gene. The CDR3 covers 16 residues. The CDR3 protein is CASSTPGQGLAYEQYF. In DNA form, the CDR3 reads TGTGCCAGCAGCACCCCAGGACAGGGGTTGGCCTACGAGCAGTACTTC.

As to this clone: In the same sample, other DNA sequences code for this CDR3. This chain joins TRBV27 and TRBJ2-7; a possible D gene is TRBD1 (5 bases). The CDR3 length is 13 residues. The V end was cut by 2 bases, the J end by 2 bases, with 7 bases between. The V gene's germline CDR1 is MNHEY and CDR2 SMNVEV (reference sequence). The CDR3: CASSLGAAYEQYF. The CDR3 DNA sequence: TGTGCCAGCAGTTTAGGGGCGGCCTACGAGCAGTACTTC.

This rearrangement joins TRBV7-8 to TRBJ2-2, with 7 positions matching TRBD1. CDR1 SGHVS and CDR2 FQNEAQ come from the germline V gene. V trimming: 5 bases; J trimming: 0 bases; junction bases outside the gene matches: 9. The CDR3 loop spans 17 amino acids. The CDR3 is CASSLRWDSANTGELFF. The CDR3 DNA reads as TGTGCCAGCAGCCTACGCTGGGACAGCGCGAACACCGGGGAGCTGTTTTTT.

This chain uses TRBV27 with TRBJ2-7; D remains ambiguous. Trimming took 6 bases from V and 2 from J, leaving 17 bases between them. The CDR3 has 15 amino acids. Germline values: CDR1 MNHEY, CDR2 SMNVEV (reference sequence). The CDR3 bases are TGTGCCAGCAGGCGGAACACCGACGGAACCTACGAGCAGTACTTC. It is translated as CASRRNTDGTYEQYF.

The J gene is TRBJ1-1, the V gene TRBV6-1; a weak D match, TRBD1 (6 bases). V shed 5 bases and J shed 4 bases, with 14 bases lying between them. Germline V gives CDR1 MNHNS, CDR2 SASEGT. The CDR3 totals 14 residues. The CDR3 DNA is TGTGCCAGCAGTTTGACAGGTGTGGGCACTGAAGCTTTCTTT. Its translation: CASSLTGVGTEAFF.

The genes are TRBV5-5 and TRBJ1-1; tentative D call: TRBD1 (6 bases). CDR1 is SGHKS, CDR2 YYEKEE, per germline (reference sequence). This CDR3 is built from 14 residues. Trimming left V 3 bases short and J 6 bases short, with 15 bases between. CDR3 in amino acids: CASSSTGLRAEAFF. The CDR3 region has the DNA TGTGCCAGCAGCTCTACAGGGCTAAGAGCTGAAGCTTTCTTT.

The chain uses TRBV10-3 and TRBJ1-3; D is unclear. From germline, CDR1 is ENHRY and CDR2 SYGVKD. Trimming took off 6 bases at V and 0 bases at J, with 6 bases between the two ends. This CDR3 has 13 amino acids. This CDR3 is CAIRQTSGNTIYF. The CDR3 nucleotides read TGTGCCATCAGACAGACCTCTGGAAACACCATATATTTT.

J is TRBJ2-3 and V is TRBV7-2, with TRBD2 matching over 11 bases. Germline CDR1 and CDR2: SGHTA and FQGNSA. Germline trimming cut 4 bases from V and 5 bases from J; bases unmatched to any gene: 5. The CDR3 is 15 residues long. The CDR3 sequence is CASSYSGGAIDTQYF. The CDR3 DNA is TGTGCCAGCAGCTATAGCGGGGGGGCTATAGATACGCAGTATTTT.

The gene calls are TRBV5-1 and TRBJ1-1, with D maybe TRBD1 (6 bases). Germline CDR1 reads SGHRS; CDR2 reads YFSETQ. This CDR3 contains 15 residues. V lost 4 bases and J 1 base, leaving 14 bases between the germline ends. CDR3 protein: CASSVGDTTNTEAFF. The DNA for the CDR3 is TGCGCCAGCAGCGTAGGGGACACGACGAACACTGAAGCTTTCTTT.

This chain uses TRBV4-3 with TRBJ2-1; TRBD2 aligns across 8 bases. J was trimmed by 0 bases and V by 0 bases; bases with no gene match: 16. Germline loops: CDR1 LGHNA, CDR2 YSLEER. The CDR3 length is 21 residues. CDR3 amino acids: CASSQEAVIAGLQSSYNEQFF. Here the CDR3 DNA reads TGCGCCAGCAGCCAAGAAGCGGTGATAGCGGGGCTTCAAAGCTCCTACAATGAGCAGTTCTTC.

CDR3 DNA: TGTGCCTGGGTACTAGCGGGAGGGAGCACAGATACGCAGTATTTT. This codes for CAWVLAGGSTDTQYF. The V and J genes are TRBV30 and TRBJ2-3, with 13 bases matching TRBD2. The V and J ends lost 5 bases and 0 bases, in that order; junction bases with no gene match: 2. The CDR3 length is 15 residues. Germline values: CDR1 GTSNPN, CDR2 SVGIG (reference sequence).

CDR3 nucleotides: TGTAATCTACGGACAGCAACGGACGGGGAGCTGTTTTTT. This sequence encodes CNLRTATDGELFF. The V call is TRBV30, the J call TRBJ2-2, with a tentative D call TRBD1 (6 bases). CDR3 length equals 13 residues. Germline-derived CDR1 and CDR2 are GTSNPN and SVGIG (reference sequence).

The gene calls are TRBV5-1 and TRBJ2-3; TRBD1 agrees at 7 bases. Germline CDR1 SGHRS, CDR2 YFSETQ. The length of the CDR3 is 15 residues. With V trimmed by 7 bases and J by 5 bases, 13 bases remained unmatched. The CDR3: CASGQGDFRGDTQYF. The CDR3 DNA reads TGCGCCAGCGGTCAGGGGGATTTTCGGGGAGATACGCAGTATTTT.

The rearrangement joins TRBV6-5 to TRBJ1-2; TRBD1 matches at 7 bases. The trim removed 5 bases at V and 4 bases at J, leaving 7 bases unmatched. The germline gives CDR1 MNHEY, CDR2 SVGAGI. This CDR3 comprises 14 residues. The CDR3 DNA reads TGTGCCAGCAGTGACAACCGGGACAGCTATGGCTACACCTTC. Encoded protein: CASSDNRDSYGYTF.

J is TRBJ1-2 and V is TRBV15; the match to TRBD1 covers 7 bases. Germline V gene lookup returns CDR1 LNHNV and CDR2 YYDKDF (reference sequence). V gave up 0 bases and J gave up 4 bases; unmatched junction bases: 2. The CDR3 contains 14 residues. CDR3 DNA: TGTGCCACCAGCAGAGATAGGGGGCGCTATGGCTACACCTTC. Its protein is CATSRDRGRYGYTF. Using reference TRBV15 and TRBJ1-2 for the parts outside the CDR3, the full variable domain is DAMVIQNPRYQVTQFGKPVTLSCSQTLNHNVMYWYQQKSSQAPKLLFHYYDKDFNNEADTPDNFQSRRPNTSFCFLDIRSPGLGDTAMYLCATSRDRGRYGYTFGSGTRLTVV.

The chain links TRBV29-1 to TRBJ2-7; the D gene is possibly TRBD2 (6 bases). V was shortened by 7 bases and J by 3 bases, with 19 bases between the two germline ends. The germline gives CDR1 SQVTM, CDR2 ANQGSEA. This CDR3 has 14 residues. The CDR3 coding sequence is TGCAGCGCCCGGAGGGCTCTTGGCGGCTACGAGCAGTACTTC. This codes for CSARRALGGYEQYF.

The CDR3 sequence is CASSRIRTSGGSTDTQYF. The CDR3 DNA sequence: TGTGCCAGCAGCCGTATCAGGACTAGCGGGGGGTCCACAGATACGCAGTATTTT. This rearrangement joins TRBV13 to TRBJ2-3; 14 bases map to TRBD2. This CDR3 spans 18 amino acids. Per the germline V gene, CDR1 is PRHDT and CDR2 is FYEKMQ (reference sequence). The V and J ends lost 5 bases and 2 bases, in that order; junction bases with no gene match: 9.

V usage is TRBV5-4 and J usage is TRBJ2-3; 13 bases align to TRBD2. Germline V CDR1 and CDR2: SGHNT, YYREEE (reference sequence). This CDR3 contains 16 residues. J was trimmed by 1 base and V by 5 bases; bases with no gene match: 4. The CDR3 protein is CASSYGTSGGTDTQYF. For the CDR3, the DNA is TGTGCCAGCAGTTACGGGACTAGCGGGGGCACAGATACGCAGTATTTT.

This rearrangement joins TRBV30 to TRBJ2-3, with 8 positions matching TRBD2. CDR3 length: 14 residues. CDR1 and CDR2 from the germline V gene are GTSNPN and SVGIG (reference sequence). V shed 3 bases, J shed 4 bases, and the junction held 6 bases outside the gene matches. The CDR3 here is CAWRPGGGPDTQYF. The DNA for the CDR3 is TGTGCCTGGAGGCCCGGGGGGGGACCAGATACGCAGTATTTT.

The chain combines TRBV25-1 with TRBJ2-3; D possibly corresponds to TRBD2 (5 bases). Germline CDR1 MGHDK, CDR2 SYGVNS. This CDR3 is built from 16 residues. V gave up 3 bases and J gave up 0 bases, with 13 bases separating them. The CDR3 reads CASSDDSGSSTDTQYF. In DNA, the CDR3 is TGTGCCAGCAGTGATGATTCGGGATCTAGCACAGATACGCAGTATTTT. Full variable domain (missing parts from reference TRBV25-1 and TRBJ2-3): EADIYQTPRYLVIGTGKKITLECSQTMGHDKMYWYQQDPGMELHLIHYSYGVNSTEKGDLSSESTVSRIRTEHFPLTLESARPSHTSQYLCASSDDSGSSTDTQYFGPGTRLTVL.

J is TRBJ1-4 and V is TRBV29-1, with 8 bases matching TRBD1. The length of the CDR3 is 14 residues. Germline V gene data show CDR1 as SQVTM and CDR2 as ANQGSEA. Unmatched junction bases numbered 8, after V lost 7 bases and J lost 4 bases. The chain's CDR3 is CSATGGTDNEKLFF. In DNA form, the CDR3 reads TGCAGCGCCACAGGGGGAACGGATAATGAAAAACTGTTTTTT.

V is TRBV9 and J is TRBJ2-1, with 11 bases that match TRBD2. The V and J ends lost 0 bases and 8 bases, in that order; junction bases with no gene match: 7. This CDR3 contains 16 residues. Germline V gene sequence: CDR1 SGDLS, CDR2 YYNGEE. The CDR3 DNA follows: TGTGCCAGCAGCGTAGTGCTAGCGGGGGGTAAGGATGAGCAGTTCTTC. Its protein is CASSVVLAGGKDEQFF. The whole variable domain, filled in from reference TRBV9 and TRBJ2-1, reads DSGVTQTPKHLITATGQRVTLRCSPRSGDLSVYWYQQSLDQGLQFLIQYYNGEERAKGNILERFSAQQFPDLHSELNLSSLELGDSALYFCASSVVLAGGKDEQFFGPGTRLTVL.

The genes are TRBV4-1 and TRBJ1-3; D may be TRBD1 (6 bases). CDR1 is MGHRA and CDR2 is YSYEKL in the germline V gene. CDR3 length: 15 residues. Trimming took 4 bases from V and 4 from J, leaving 14 bases between them. CDR3 protein: CASSLLGGVGNTIYF. The CDR3 DNA reads as TGCGCCAGCAGCCTCTTAGGGGGGGTCGGAAACACCATATATTTT.

V gene TRBV18 combines with J gene TRBJ2-2; possible D gene TRBD2, 5 bases. Trimming shortened V by 2 bases and J by 4 bases, and 29 bases separated the two germline ends. The CDR3 sequence is 21 residues long. CDR1 KGHSH and CDR2 LQKENI come from the germline V gene. The CDR3 DNA reads as TGTGCCAGCTCACCAAGGCCCCTGAGGGCGCACCTGAACCCAGGCACCGGGGAGCTGTTTTTT. It is translated as CASSPRPLRAHLNPGTGELFF. Looking up the rest from reference TRBV18 and TRBJ2-2 gives the full variable domain: NAGVMQNPRHLVRRRGQEARLRCSPMKGHSHVYWYRQLPEEGLKFMVYLQKENIIDESGMPKERFSAEFPKEGPSILRIQQVVRGDSAAYFCASSPRPLRAHLNPGTGELFFGEGSRLTVL.

The J gene is TRBJ1-2, the V gene TRBV6-5; a possible D gene is TRBD1 (6 bases). Germline V gene data show CDR1 as MNHEY and CDR2 as SVGAGI. Trimming removed 0 bases from V and 5 bases from J, with 13 bases in between. This CDR3 has 15 residues. CDR3 loop: CASSYSRGGVYGYTF. The CDR3 coding sequence is TGTGCCAGCAGTTACTCAAGGGGGGGCGTTTATGGCTACACCTTC.

The chain is built from TRBV5-1 and TRBJ2-5, with a tentative D call TRBD2 (6 bases). The CDR3 consists of 15 residues. V lost 1 base, J lost 3 bases, and 13 bases lay in between. Germline V gene lookup returns CDR1 SGHRS and CDR2 YFSETQ. The CDR3 region has the DNA TGCGCCAGCAGCTTGTTGGGCGGGGCGGAAGAGACCCAGTACTTC. This codes for CASSLLGGAEETQYF.